This T cell receptor (beta chain) was identified during a study of blood T cell repertoires in COVID-19. TCRdb's copy holds only in-frame clones and misses some; the assay was immunoSEQ multiplex PCR. Found here are around 81,000 clones, 88% of them singletons; the top ten hold about 7%. The V gene end was trimmed by 1 base and the J gene end by 4 bases; junction bases not matched to a gene: 6. The CDR3 has 15 residues. Per germline, CDR1 SGHVS and CDR2 FQNEAQ. This chain links TRBV7-8 with TRBJ2-7, with TRBD1 matching 8 bases. This receptor was obtained from a man in his sixties or seventies with acute or convalescent COVID-19. Sequencing was carried out using peripheral blood. CDR3: CASSLGTRGLYEQYF. DNA for the CDR3: TGTGCCAGCAGCTTAGGAACCAGGGGGCTATACGAGCAGTACTTC.